Below are 17 T cell receptor beta chains sequenced from a single sample in a study of T cells in localized non-small cell lung cancer. The protocol was immunoSEQ multiplex PCR, while the TCRdb copy is restricted to in-frame clones and leaves out a portion. The sample yields over 30,000 clones, 88% seen once. Sequences were derived from peripheral blood, sampled before any cancer treatment. Every receptor here comes from a woman aged 35 to 75 with stage I lung adenocarcinoma.

The V gene is TRBV27, the J gene TRBJ1-6, with D possibly TRBD1 on 5 matching bases. CDR3 length: 15 amino acids. The germline V and J ends were trimmed by 6 bases and 14 bases, with 23 bases remaining between them. Germline V lookup: CDR1 MNHEY, CDR2 SMNVEV (reference sequence). CDR3 sequence (DNA): TGTGCCAGCAGCCCCTCCGGGGAACGGGGACCGGCCCTCCACTTT. Residues: CASSPSGERGPALHF.

V is TRBV5-4 and J is TRBJ2-7; 9 nucleotides match TRBD2. V lost 0 bases and J lost 0; bases outside the gene matches: 7. The CDR3 sequence is 17 residues long. Germline assignment: CDR1 SGHNT and CDR2 YYREEE (reference sequence). For the CDR3, the DNA is TGTGCCAGCAGCTTGGGACTAGCGGTTAGGAGCTCCTACGAGCAGTACTTC. Its protein product is CASSLGLAVRSSYEQYF.

The CDR3 nucleotides read TGTGCCAGCAGCCCCGCTCTTGGGGGGGGAACTCCTGGGGCCAACGTCCTGACTTTC. Its translation is CASSPALGGGTPGANVLTF. The chain uses TRBV7-8 and TRBJ2-6, with 7 bases matching TRBD2. CDR1 is SGHVS, CDR2 FQNEAQ, per germline. The J segment lost 2 bases and the V segment lost 5 bases, leaving 15 bases of the junction unmatched. This CDR3 is built from 19 residues.

The chain recombines TRBV28 with TRBJ1-2; 8 bases are shared with TRBD1. CDR3 length: 14 residues. Germline assignment: CDR1 MDHEN and CDR2 SYDVKM. The V and J ends lost 10 bases and 3 bases, in that order; junction bases with no gene match: 10. Here the CDR3 reads CATIRSGGDYGYTF. The CDR3 DNA sequence: TGTGCCACCATTAGATCAGGGGGCGACTATGGCTACACCTTC.

The chain couples TRBV9 to TRBJ2-7; 9 bases match TRBD1. Per germline, CDR1 SGDLS and CDR2 YYNGEE. The CDR3 is 14 amino acids. Germline trimming cut 2 bases from V and 2 bases from J; bases unmatched to any gene: 2. CDR3: CASSVGTGTYEQYF. The CDR3 bases are TGTGCCAGCAGCGTCGGGACAGGGACCTACGAGCAGTACTTC.

The rearrangement uses TRBV28 and TRBJ2-1; D unclear. The CDR3 runs to 11 residues. Germline CDR1 reads MDHEN; CDR2 reads SYDVKM. Trimming removed 5 bases from V and 9 bases from J, with 8 bases in between. The CDR3 here is CASSTPVEQFF. The CDR3 DNA is TGTGCCAGCAGTACCCCCGTTGAGCAGTTCTTC.

The V gene is TRBV4-1, the J gene TRBJ1-3; D is ambiguous. Germline CDR1 reads MGHRA; CDR2 reads YSYEKL. V was cut by 5 bases and J by 0 bases, with 11 bases left in between. The CDR3 extends over 15 amino acids. The DNA for the CDR3 is TGCGCCAGCAGCTTCGGACGGTCCTCTGGAAACACCATATATTTT. Its protein is CASSFGRSSGNTIYF.

The V call is TRBV11-2, the J call TRBJ2-7; D unresolved. Germline V gene data show CDR1 as SGHAT and CDR2 as FQNNGV. V dropped 5 bases and J dropped 3 bases, with 17 bases sitting between them. The CDR3 has 15 amino acids. The CDR3, as DNA: TGTGCCAGCAGCCCCTCAGAGGCTTTGGGCTACGAGCAGTACTTC. As protein: CASSPSEALGYEQYF.

This CDR3 is CASSPNSGTGTDTQYF. CDR3 coding DNA: TGTGCCAGCTCCCCTAACTCCGGGACAGGCACAGATACGCAGTATTTT. The V call is TRBV18, the J call TRBJ2-3; TRBD1 aligns across 7 bases. Trimming removed 6 bases from V and 1 base from J; junction bases left unmatched: 10. This CDR3 is 16 amino acids long. Germline values: CDR1 KGHSH, CDR2 LQKENI. The full variable domain, rest sourced from reference TRBV18 and TRBJ2-3, is NAGVMQNPRHLVRRRGQEARLRCSPMKGHSHVYWYRQLPEEGLKFMVYLQKENIIDESGMPKERFSAEFPKEGPSILRIQQVVRGDSAAYFCASSPNSGTGTDTQYFGPGTRLTVL.

This sequence joins TRBV19 and TRBJ2-7, with D possibly called TRBD1 or TRBD2 (5 bases each). Germline V gene data show CDR1 as LNHDA and CDR2 as SQIVND (reference sequence). The CDR3 has 13 residues. V gave up 5 bases and J gave up 3 bases, with 11 bases separating them. The CDR3: CASSDGTVYEQYF. In DNA form, the CDR3 reads TGTGCCAGTAGTGATGGGACCGTCTACGAGCAGTACTTC.

This clone was detected only a few times. The V call is TRBV7-3, the J call TRBJ2-5; 7 positions agree with TRBD2. The CDR3 consists of 15 residues. Germline CDR1 and CDR2: SGHTA and FQGTGA. J lost 2 bases, V lost 3 bases, and 6 bases had no gene match. The CDR3 is CASSFQSGIQETQYF. CDR3 bases: TGTGCCAGCAGCTTTCAAAGCGGGATACAAGAGACCCAGTACTTC.

This chain connects TRBV5-1 to TRBJ2-1; D is unresolved. CDR3 size: 15 residues. Trimming removed 0 bases from V and 2 bases from J, with 9 bases in between. Germline V gives CDR1 SGHRS, CDR2 YFSETQ. CDR3: CASSLGSSAYNEQFF. The CDR3, as DNA: TGCGCCAGCAGCTTGGGCTCGAGCGCCTACAATGAGCAGTTCTTC.

This chain connects TRBV19 to TRBJ2-3; tentatively, D is TRBD1 or TRBD2 (5 bases each). Germline V gene data show CDR1 as LNHDA and CDR2 as SQIVND (reference sequence). This CDR3 spans 12 amino acids. The V and J ends lost 8 bases and 6 bases respectively, with 12 bases between them. The CDR3 loop reads CASALGADTQYF. The CDR3 DNA is TGTGCCAGTGCGCTCGGGGCGGATACGCAGTATTTT.

The chain couples TRBV5-1 to TRBJ1-2; tentatively, D is TRBD1 (5 bases). V lost 0 bases to trimming and J lost 2 bases, with 11 bases between them. CDR3 length: 15 residues. Germline CDR1 SGHRS, CDR2 YFSETQ. The CDR3 here is CASSLGNEGNYGYTF. The CDR3 coding sequence is TGCGCCAGCAGCTTGGGCAACGAGGGGAACTATGGCTACACCTTC.

The chain has TRBV7-6 and TRBJ2-1, with TRBD2 as a possible D gene (7 bases). Trimming left V 0 bases short and J 1 base short, with 22 bases between. This CDR3 contains 20 residues. Looked up from germline, CDR1 is SGHVS and CDR2 is FNYEAQ. For the CDR3, the DNA is TGTGCCAGCAGCTTAGCTTCGGGAGGTCGGGGGCTGGGGTCCTACAATGAGCAGTTCTTC. Protein sequence: CASSLASGGRGLGSYNEQFF.

The V gene is TRBV19, the J gene TRBJ2-1; 12 bases match TRBD2. V was clipped by 7 bases and J by 2 bases; unmatched bases: 12. The CDR3 totals 18 residues. From germline, CDR1 is LNHDA and CDR2 SQIVND (reference sequence). CDR3 loop: CASTRGLAGGLTYNEQFF. Written as DNA, the CDR3 is TGTGCCAGTACCAGGGGCCTAGCGGGAGGGCTAACCTACAATGAGCAGTTCTTC.

The genes are TRBV30 and TRBJ2-7; 9 nucleotides match TRBD1. This CDR3 region has 16 residues. After removal of 0 bases from V and 3 bases from J, the junction contained 9 bases not matched to a gene. The germline CDR1 and CDR2 sequences are GTSNPN and SVGIG (reference sequence). The CDR3 spells CAWSVRDRVLLYEQYF. The CDR3 DNA sequence: TGTGCCTGGAGTGTACGGGACAGGGTACTTCTCTACGAGCAGTACTTC.